This note documents a single T cell receptor (beta chain) sequence. Its antigen remains unidentified. This sample was included in a study of T-cell reconstitution after alpha-beta-depleted transplantation in children. Whole-study findings and limits: In patients about two months after transplant, alpha-beta T cells reportedly arose from several hundred expanded graft clones. Newly made T cells mostly supplied T-cell counts and diversity one year after transplant. Surviving thymic progenitors and recipient T cells were the source of high TCRbeta diversity at day 60 in some patients.

Unique molecular identifiers were used to barcode this TCRbeta library. TCRdb redid the calling of the PCR reads with MiXCR, one entry per CDR3 protein. The table lists roughly 220,000 distinct CDR3 sequences, approximately 8.4% of them singletons. V was clipped by 0 bases and J by 0 bases; unmatched bases: 12. CDR3 length equals 21 residues. The germline V gene has CDR1 SGHTA and CDR2 FQGNSA. The TCR was taken from a male patient aged 2 to 9 who had a stem cell transplant for acute myeloid leukemia, so the T cells may come from the graft donor. The input for sequencing was PBMCs, mostly from graft donor cells, taken 360 days after TCRalphabeta/CD19-depleted stem cell transplant. This chain connects TRBV7-2 to TRBJ2-1, with 12 bases fitting TRBD2. In DNA, the CDR3 is TGTGCCAGCAGCTTAGCGCGGCTAGCGGGAGGGCCAGACCGCTCCTACAATGAGCAGTTCTTC. This gives the protein CASSLARLAGGPDRSYNEQFF.